This T cell receptor (beta chain) was sequenced for a study of cytomegalovirus exposure and HLA in healthy donors. CDR3 length equals 16 residues. V lost 4 bases, J lost 10 bases, and 14 bases stayed unmatched. Germline V gene lookup returns CDR1 SGHDT and CDR2 YYEEEE. With 60 Vbeta and 13 Jbeta primers, the PCR was carried out. Source study methods: There were about 86 million unique TCR beta chains by a later count, and 8.5 million to 14 million of them were shared. Profiled with immunoSEQ multiplex PCR; TCRdb holds only in-frame clones, not every one. The V and J calls and clone size come from that table; D and trimming were worked out from the DNA. The profile covers approximately 54,000 clones, with approximately 77% appearing a single time and 2.5% to 3.5% taken by the ten largest.

Sequenced material: PBMCs. The chain couples TRBV5-6 to TRBJ2-1; the match to TRBD2 covers 10 bases. The receptor's source is a woman aged 18-29 years in good health and CMV-seronegative. The CDR3 nucleotides read TGTGCCAGCAGCCCTCGATTAGCGGGAGGCCGGGGGGAGCAGTTCTTC. Encoded protein: CASSPRLAGGRGEQFF.